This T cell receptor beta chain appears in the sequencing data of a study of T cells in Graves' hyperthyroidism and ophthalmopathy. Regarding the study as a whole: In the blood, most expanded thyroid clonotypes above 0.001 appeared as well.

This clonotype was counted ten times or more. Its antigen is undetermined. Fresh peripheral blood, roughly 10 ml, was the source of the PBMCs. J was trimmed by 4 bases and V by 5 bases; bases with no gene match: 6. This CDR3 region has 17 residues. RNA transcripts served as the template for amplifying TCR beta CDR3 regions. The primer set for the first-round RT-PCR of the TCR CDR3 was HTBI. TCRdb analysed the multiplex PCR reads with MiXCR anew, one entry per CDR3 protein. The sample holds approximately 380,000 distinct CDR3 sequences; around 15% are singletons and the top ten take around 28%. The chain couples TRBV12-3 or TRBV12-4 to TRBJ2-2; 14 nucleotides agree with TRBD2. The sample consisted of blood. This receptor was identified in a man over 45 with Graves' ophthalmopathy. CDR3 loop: CASSGGLAGVRTGELFF. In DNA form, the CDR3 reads TGTGCCAGCAGTGGGGGACTAGCGGGAGTTCGCACCGGGGAGCTGTTTTTT.